The rows below give T cell receptor beta chains drawn from one sample of a study of radiotherapy plus CTLA-4 blockade in lung cancer. Measured with immunoSEQ multiplex PCR; TCRdb has only the in-frame clones, and not every one. The sample consists of more than 75,000 clones, around 79% of them appearing once. The material was peripheral blood, obtained from a patient treated with radiotherapy plus ipilimumab. These receptors were taken from a human donor with non-small cell lung cancer who had a partial response to radiotherapy plus ipilimumab. Some clones in this sample may be carry-over from other donors' samples. Each CDR3 is given with its conserved first and last residue. The D gene is left open where the match is weak. For some rows the clone size is stated as once, few or many, or as a class when expanded; others skip it.

CAISDQVRGPEKLFF,TGTGCCATCAGTGATCAGGTGCGGGGGCCAGAAAAACTGTTTTTT,TRBV10-3,NA,15,NA,TRBJ1-4
CASSLRTGSTGELFF,TGTGCCAGCAGTTTGAGGACAGGGTCCACCGGGGAGCTGTTTTTT,TRBV9,NA,15,TRBD1,TRBJ2-2
CASSEEWGTGAYGYTF,TGTGCCAGCAGTGAAGAGTGGGGGACAGGAGCGTATGGCTACACCTTC,TRBV6-1,NA,16,TRBD1,TRBJ1-2
CASSLPTQGTENTEAFF,TGTGCCAGCAGTTTACCCACCCAGGGGACAGAGAACACTGAAGCTTTCTTT,TRBV28,NA,17,TRBD1,TRBJ1-1
CASSVGEGYEQYF,TGTGCCAGCAGCGTAGGGGAGGGCTACGAGCAGTACTTC,TRBV9,NA,13,TRBD2,TRBJ2-7
CASSIRGSHEQFF,TGTGCCAGTAGTATCCGCGGTAGTCATGAGCAGTTCTTC,TRBV19,few,13,NA,TRBJ2-1
CASSPQGTRSASTGELFF,TGTGCCAGCAGCCCACAGGGAACGAGGTCTGCGAGCACCGGGGAGCTGTTTTTT,TRBV7-3,NA,18,NA,TRBJ2-2
CASTAGPYEQYF,TGTGCCAGCACCGCGGGGCCCTACGAGCAGTACTTC,TRBV11-2,NA,12,NA,TRBJ2-7
CASTVGGDNEKLFF,TGTGCCAGCACCGTGGGGGGGGATAATGAAAAACTGTTTTTT,TRBV28,few,14,NA,TRBJ1-4
CASSLAVGANTGELFF,TGTGCCAGCAGCTTAGCGGTAGGGGCGAACACCGGGGAGCTGTTTTTT,TRBV7-7,NA,16,NA,TRBJ2-2
CASSPAPGNTIYF,TGTGCCAGCTCACCGGCTCCTGGAAACACCATATATTTT,TRBV18,NA,13,NA,TRBJ1-3
CASSLDGGTEAFF,TGCGCCAGCAGCTTGGATGGGGGGACTGAAGCTTTCTTT,TRBV5-1,once,13,NA,TRBJ1-1
CASSMPGQGVFEQYF,TGTGCCAGTAGTATGCCGGGACAGGGGGTATTCGAGCAGTACTTC,TRBV19,few,15,TRBD1,TRBJ2-7
CASSRNQGANEKLFF,TGTGCCAGCAGCCGAAACCAGGGGGCTAATGAAAAACTGTTTTTT,TRBV14,NA,15,TRBD1,TRBJ1-4
CASSLLTGRGPYGYTF,TGTGCCAGCAGCTTACTAACCGGCCGCGGCCCCTATGGCTACACCTTC,TRBV11-2,NA,16,NA,TRBJ1-2
CASSSWDRGTEAFF,TGTGCCAGCAGCTCATGGGACAGAGGGACTGAAGCTTTCTTT,TRBV5-4,NA,14,TRBD1,TRBJ1-1
CASSSPGLASYEQYF,TGTGCCAGCAGCTCACCGGGACTAGCTTCCTACGAGCAGTACTTC,TRBV28,NA,15,TRBD2,TRBJ2-7
CASSYSSSGGNTQYF,TGTGCCAGCAGTTACTCGTCTAGCGGGGGTAATACGCAGTATTTT,TRBV6-6,NA,15,TRBD2,TRBJ2-3
CASSPGQGANYEQYF,TGTGCCAGCAGCCCTGGACAGGGGGCTAACTACGAGCAGTACTTC,TRBV6-6,once,15,TRBD1,TRBJ2-7
CASSETGDLTPLHF,TGTGCCAGCAGCGAAACAGGGGATCTAACACCCCTCCACTTT,TRBV9,NA,14,TRBD1,TRBJ1-6
CASRLGLAGGEQYF,TGTGCCAGCAGACTAGGACTAGCGGGAGGTGAGCAGTACTTC,TRBV28,NA,14,TRBD2,TRBJ2-7
CASMGQGGTDTQYF,TGCGCCAGCATGGGACAGGGCGGAACAGATACGCAGTATTTT,TRBV10-2,NA,14,TRBD1,TRBJ2-3
CASSLWASGRDGEQYF,TGTGCCAGCAGTTTATGGGCTAGCGGGAGGGACGGCGAGCAGTACTTC,TRBV28,NA,16,TRBD2,TRBJ2-7
CASRTTGGLGEQYF,TGTGCCAGCAGGACGACAGGGGGCCTTGGCGAGCAGTACTTC,TRBV6-5,NA,14,TRBD1,TRBJ2-7
CASSQHDGEPQHF,TGCGCCAGCAGCCAACATGACGGGGAGCCCCAGCATTTT,TRBV4-3,NA,13,NA,TRBJ1-5
CASSLGGGRAHTEAFF,TGTGCCAGCAGTTTGGGAGGTGGCAGGGCACACACTGAAGCTTTCTTT,TRBV6-5,NA,16,NA,TRBJ1-1
CASSYSRSGSYEQYF,TGTGCCAGCAGTTACTCGAGGAGCGGCTCCTACGAGCAGTACTTC,TRBV6-5,few,15,NA,TRBJ2-7
CASSGDRNVLTF,TGTGCCAGCAGCGGGGACAGGAACGTCCTGACTTTC,TRBV7-2,NA,12,TRBD1,TRBJ2-6
CASSYGSTGTGTKAFF,TGTGCCAGCAGTTACGGATCTACCGGGACAGGTACAAAAGCTTTCTTT,TRBV6-6,few,16,TRBD1,TRBJ1-1
CATWSDESYNEQFF,TGTGCCACCTGGAGCGACGAGTCCTACAATGAGCAGTTCTTC,TRBV15,once,14,NA,TRBJ2-1
CASSVGSKNNEQFF,TGTGCCAGCAGCGTAGGTAGTAAGAACAATGAGCAGTTCTTC,TRBV9,NA,14,NA,TRBJ2-1
CASSNRQVENEKLFF,TGTGCCAGCTCAAATAGACAGGTCGAGAATGAAAAACTGTTTTTT,TRBV18,NA,15,NA,TRBJ1-4
CASSLGGQSTDTQYF,TGTGCCAGCAGCCTCGGGGGGCAGAGCACAGATACGCAGTATTTT,TRBV11-3,NA,15,NA,TRBJ2-3
CASSLQGDGEKLFF,TGCGCCAGCAGCTTGCAGGGCGACGGGGAAAAACTGTTTTTT,TRBV5-1,NA,14,NA,TRBJ1-4
CASSPLAGGSTDTQYF,TGTGCCAGCAGTCCACTAGCGGGGGGTAGCACAGATACGCAGTATTTT,TRBV6-6,few,16,TRBD2,TRBJ2-3
CASSSQAGNTGELFF,TGTGCCAGCAGCTCTCAAGCGGGGAACACCGGGGAGCTGTTTTTT,TRBV5-5,NA,15,NA,TRBJ2-2
CATSRDIGEHQPQHF,TGTGCCACCAGCAGAGATATTGGGGAGCATCAGCCCCAGCATTTT,TRBV15,NA,15,NA,TRBJ1-5
CASSLLAGEPSVGELFF,TGTGCCAGCAGCTTACTAGCGGGAGAGCCTAGCGTCGGGGAGCTGTTTTTT,TRBV7-8,NA,17,TRBD2,TRBJ2-2
CASSDWDRGRPPTEAFF,TGTGCCAGCAGTGACTGGGACAGGGGGCGGCCCCCCACTGAAGCTTTCTTT,TRBV6-4,NA,17,TRBD1,TRBJ1-1
CASSMDRGYEQYF,TGTGCCAGCAGCATGGACAGGGGCTACGAGCAGTACTTC,TRBV7-3,NA,13,TRBD1,TRBJ2-7
CASSRLAGGAAVQYF,TGTGCCAGCAGCCGTCTCGCGGGGGGGGCAGCTGTGCAGTACTTC,TRBV5-5,few,15,TRBD2,TRBJ2-7
CASSLGGQGFGKNGYTF,TGCGCCAGCAGCTTGGGCGGACAGGGCTTTGGAAAAAATGGCTACACCTTC,TRBV5-1,few,17,TRBD1,TRBJ1-2
CASSPRGTVGLAEQETQYF,TGTGCCAGCAGCCCTAGGGGGACCGTTGGACTAGCGGAACAAGAGACCCAGTACTTC,TRBV7-2,NA,19,TRBD2,TRBJ2-5
CASSASPGETQYF,TGTGCCAGCAGCGCATCACCGGGGGAGACCCAGTACTTC,TRBV9,NA,13,NA,TRBJ2-5
CASSLGQIQETQYF,TGTGCCAGCAGCCTTGGACAGATCCAAGAGACCCAGTACTTC,TRBV5-4,once,14,NA,TRBJ2-5
CASSLLAGGYNEQFF,TGTGCCAGCAGCTTGCTAGCGGGGGGCTACAATGAGCAGTTCTTC,TRBV7-3,once,15,TRBD2,TRBJ2-1
CASSSLTGGNTEAFF,TGTGCCAGCAGCTCGTTGACAGGGGGGAACACTGAAGCTTTCTTT,TRBV7-6,NA,15,TRBD1,TRBJ1-1
CASSQGWGSNTEAFF,TGTGCCAGCAGCCAAGGTTGGGGCTCGAACACTGAAGCTTTCTTT,TRBV5-4,once,15,NA,TRBJ1-1
CASSFRRGSIFGNEQFF,TGTGCCAGCAGTTTTAGGAGAGGATCAATTTTTGGAAATGAGCAGTTCTTC,TRBV28,NA,17,NA,TRBJ2-1
CATSSGTSGLYQETQYF,TGTGCCACCAGCAGCGGGACTAGCGGATTGTACCAAGAGACCCAGTACTTC,TRBV15,few,17,TRBD2,TRBJ2-5
CASSLFVDGYTF,TGTGCCAGCAGTTTATTCGTCGATGGCTACACCTTC,TRBV28,NA,12,NA,TRBJ1-2
CASSLGLAGGTDTQYF,TGTGCCAGCAGCTTGGGACTAGCGGGGGGCACAGATACGCAGTATTTT,TRBV7-2,once,16,TRBD2,TRBJ2-3
CASSLAGGGNTIYF,TGTGCCAGCAGCCTAGCGGGTGGCGGAAACACCATATATTTT,TRBV9,NA,14,NA,TRBJ1-3
CASRGGQSSYNSPLHF,TGTGCCAGCAGGGGGGGGCAGAGCTCCTATAATTCACCCCTCCACTTT,TRBV2,NA,16,NA,TRBJ1-6
CASSLKPVVAGNTETQYF,TGTGCCAGCAGCTTGAAACCAGTGGTAGCGGGAAATACAGAGACCCAGTACTTC,TRBV5-4,NA,18,TRBD2,TRBJ2-5
CASSLLAGVSNEQFF,TGTGCCAGCAGCTTACTAGCGGGAGTGTCGAATGAGCAGTTCTTC,TRBV7-3,NA,15,TRBD2,TRBJ2-1
CASSPEQGIGSYEQYF,TGTGCCAGCTCACCGGAACAGGGAATCGGGTCCTACGAGCAGTACTTC,TRBV18,NA,16,NA,TRBJ2-7
CASSQGAVVRDF,TGTGCCAGCAGCCAAGGGGCCGTCGTCAGGGACTTC,TRBV11-2,NA,12,NA,TRBJ2-7
CASSSDRTDTQYF,TGTGCCAGCAGCTCAGACAGAACAGATACGCAGTATTTT,TRBV7-3,NA,13,NA,TRBJ2-3